The sequence of this T cell receptor (beta chain) was determined in a study of cytomegalovirus exposure and HLA in healthy donors. The PCR made use of 60 Vbeta and 13 Jbeta primers. Sequenced by immunoSEQ multiplex PCR; TCRdb stores in-frame clones only, minus some. The profile covers under 150,000 clones, with 84% appearing a single time and more than 2% taken by the ten largest. This CDR3 is built from 13 residues. Germline V gene lookup returns CDR1 SQVTM and CDR2 ANQGSEA. J gave up 5 bases and V 3 bases, and 6 bases lay outside the gene matches. The receptor's source is a boy aged 2 to 10 in good health and CMV-seronegative. The chain is built from TRBV29-1 and TRBJ2-7, with 8 nucleotides matching TRBD1. The sequenced sample consisted of PBMCs. CDR3 in amino acids: CSVDGAGGDEQYF. In DNA form, the CDR3 reads TGCAGCGTTGATGGGGCAGGGGGCGACGAGCAGTACTTC.